Shown below are 5 T cell receptor beta chains from a single sample sequenced in a study of blood T cell repertoires in COVID-19 (dated by TCRdb to 2018 to 2021). Receptors were amplified or captured by the immunoSEQ multiplex PCR assay. The immuneACCESS repertoire file appears here via TCRdb, limited to in-frame rearrangements. These files lack a portion of the clones; in checked studies, under half of the deficit traces to unresolved V genes, and the cause of the others is not known. The sample table contains 25,000 or so clones; only one count was recorded for more than 75% of them. The ten largest clonotypes hold about a fifth of the sample. Sequencing used peripheral blood. Receptor source: an elderly woman with acute or convalescent COVID-19.

Only a few counts were recorded for this clone. This specimen includes other DNA sequences encoding the same CDR3. The chain employs TRBV5-5 and TRBJ2-7, with 14 bases lining up with TRBD2. CDR1 is SGHKS and CDR2 is YYEKEE in the germline V gene (reference sequence). V shed 4 bases, J shed 6 bases, and the junction held 6 bases outside the gene matches. This CDR3 is 15 amino acids long. The CDR3 sequence: CASSLGLAGGVEQYF. CDR3 in DNA: TGTGCCAGCAGCCTCGGACTAGCGGGAGGCGTCGAGCAGTACTTC.

This chain joins TRBV12-5 and TRBJ1-4; tentatively, D is TRBD1 (5 bases). V lost 6 bases to trimming and J lost 8 bases, with 13 bases between them. This CDR3 contains 13 residues. Germline CDR1 reads LGHNT; CDR2 reads FRNRAP. The CDR3 here is CASGPRTNEKLFF. CDR3 sequence (DNA): TGTGCTAGTGGCCCCCGGACAAACGAAAAACTGTTTTTT.

This clone was seen a single time. The gene calls are TRBV30 and TRBJ1-2; possibly TRBD1 for D (5 bases). The germline V and J ends were trimmed by 2 bases and 4 bases, with 8 bases remaining between them. CDR3 length: 12 residues. CDR1 and CDR2 (germline): GTSNPN, SVGIG (reference sequence). The CDR3 nucleotides read TGTGCCTGGAGTAGCGGGACCTATGGCTACACCTTC. Amino acid sequence: CAWSSGTYGYTF.

V and J are TRBV30 and TRBJ1-5; D is uncertain. Trimming pared 2 bases from V and 1 base from J, leaving 12 bases between. Germline assignment: CDR1 GTSNPN and CDR2 SVGIG (reference sequence). The CDR3 covers 15 residues. The CDR3, as DNA: TGTGCCTGGAGTAGAGAGGGAATAAGCAATCAGCCCCAGCATTTT. Amino acid sequence: CAWSREGISNQPQHF.

This chain links TRBV30 with TRBJ2-7; D is undetermined. The length of the CDR3 is 13 residues. The V and J ends lost 4 bases and 7 bases respectively, with 17 bases between them. Per germline, CDR1 GTSNPN and CDR2 SVGIG (reference sequence). The CDR3 bases are TGTGCCTGGAACGGGTTGGGTGTCGGAGAGCAGTACTTC. Translating it yields CAWNGLGVGEQYF.